This entry lists 14 T cell receptor beta chains sequenced from one sample in a study of T-cell reconstitution after alpha-beta-depleted transplantation in children. Unique molecular identifiers were incorporated when the TCRbeta library was constructed. TCRdb called the PCR reads again in MiXCR, with one record for every CDR3 protein. The sample lists 230,000 or so distinct CDR3 sequences, approximately 9.8% occurring once. The input for sequencing was PBMCs from the stem cell graft donor, taken from the stem cell graft. These TCRs come from a human donor who donated a stem cell graft to a child with SCID.

This chain uses TRBV5-1 with TRBJ1-1; D may be TRBD1 (5 bases). Germline CDR1 and CDR2: SGHRS and YFSETQ. The V gene lost 4 bases and the J gene lost 1 base, with 14 bases spanning the gap. The CDR3 has 15 amino acids. The CDR3 protein is CASSLEGLANTEAFF. CDR3 nucleotide sequence: TGCGCCAGCAGCCTGGAGGGGTTGGCGAACACTGAAGCTTTCTTT.

This clonotype was seen repeatedly, ten times or more. The chain links TRBV7-9 to TRBJ2-7; D may be TRBD1 (6 bases). This CDR3 is built from 13 residues. The ends were cut back, 4 bases at V and 4 bases at J, with 11 bases in the middle. The V gene's germline CDR1 is SEHNR and CDR2 FQNEAQ (reference sequence). CDR3: CASSSGHHYEQYF. CDR3 sequence (DNA): TGTGCCAGCAGCTCGGGACACCATTACGAGCAGTACTTC.

About this clonotype itself: A much larger clone differs from this one at a single base, so this may be a read error. V gene TRBV29-1 combines with J gene TRBJ2-5; TRBD2 might be the D (6 bases). Per the germline V gene, CDR1 is SQVTM and CDR2 is ANQGSEA. The CDR3 contains 14 residues. In nucleotides, the CDR3 is TGCAGCGTTGAAGGCGCGGGGCACCAAGAGACCCCGTACTTC. The encoded protein is CSVEGAGHQETPYF.

The chain joins TRBV5-1 to TRBJ1-1, with a possible D match to TRBD1 (5 bases). The CDR3 extends over 14 amino acids. Germline assignment: CDR1 SGHRS and CDR2 YFSETQ. The V gene lost 0 bases and the J gene lost 0 bases, with 6 bases spanning the gap. The CDR3 protein is CASSLVQVNTEAFF. CDR3 DNA sequence: TGCGCCAGCAGCTTGGTACAGGTGAACACTGAAGCTTTCTTT.

In this sample, this clonotype turned up many times. This chain links TRBV12-3 or TRBV12-4 with TRBJ1-6; 9 nucleotides align to TRBD1. V shed 6 bases, J shed 7 bases, and the junction held 4 bases outside the gene matches. The CDR3 runs to 14 residues. In nucleotides, the CDR3 is TGTGCCAGCAGCCGTGGACAGGGGAATTCACCCCTCCACTTT. This translates into CASSRGQGNSPLHF.

This clonotype was picked up many times. This chain connects TRBV3-1 to TRBJ2-1; D is perhaps TRBD1 or TRBD2 (5 bases each). CDR3 length equals 14 residues. V shed 3 bases and J shed 7 bases, with 13 bases lying between them. The germline V gene encodes CDR1 LGHDT and CDR2 YNNKEL (reference sequence). CDR3 protein: CASSQPGQGNEQFF. The DNA of the CDR3 is TGTGCCAGCAGCCAGCCGGGGCAGGGTAATGAGCAGTTCTTC.

The chain links TRBV12-3 or TRBV12-4 to TRBJ2-1; 9 bases fit TRBD2. The CDR3 consists of 18 residues. The J segment lost 6 bases and the V segment lost 11 bases, leaving 23 bases of the junction unmatched. This CDR3 reads CACCFWGMTSGTGNEQFF. The DNA for the CDR3 is TGTGCCTGCTGTTTTTGGGGGATGACTAGCGGTACTGGCAATGAGCAGTTCTTC.

This clonotype was observed many times. This rearrangement joins TRBV3-1 to TRBJ1-3; TRBD1 matches at 11 bases. From germline, CDR1 is LGHDT and CDR2 YNNKEL (reference sequence). The CDR3 has 17 amino acids. The junction had 5 bases not matched to a gene; V was cut back by 3 bases and J by 1 base. In nucleotides, the CDR3 is TGTGCCAGCAGCCAGTCGGACAGGGGGCGGTCTGGAAACACCATATATTTT. Its translation: CASSQSDRGRSGNTIYF.

This clonotype was observed many times. This chain connects TRBV20-1 to TRBJ2-1; D is possibly TRBD2 (6 bases). Germline V gene lookup returns CDR1 DFQATT and CDR2 SNEGSKA (reference sequence). Trimming removed 5 bases from V and 9 bases from J, with 17 bases in between. The CDR3 is made up of 13 amino acids. This CDR3 reads CSAGGTHWSEQFF. In nucleotides, the CDR3 is TGCAGTGCTGGGGGGACTCACTGGAGTGAGCAGTTCTTC.

This sequence joins TRBV5-1 and TRBJ1-4, with D perhaps matching TRBD1 (6 bases). The germline CDR1 and CDR2 sequences are SGHRS and YFSETQ. This CDR3 comprises 14 residues. Between the trimmed V and J ends, which lost 2 bases and 3 bases, there was a span of 8 bases. CDR3 DNA sequence: TGCGCCAGCAGCTTTGGACAGCCTAATGAAAAACTGTTTTTT. It is translated as CASSFGQPNEKLFF.

This clonotype came up many times. The chain combines TRBV10-3 with TRBJ1-2, with D tentatively TRBD1 (6 bases). The CDR3 runs 15 residues. Germline CDR1 reads ENHRY; CDR2 reads SYGVKD. Trimming cost V 0 bases and J 0 bases, with 8 bases left between them. The CDR3 DNA sequence: TGTGCCATCAGTGAGTCGGCAGGGGCTAACTATGGCTACACCTTC. Protein: CAISESAGANYGYTF.

This clonotype was seen repeatedly, ten times or more. The chain carries TRBV10-3 and TRBJ2-1; D is possibly TRBD2 (6 bases). Germline-derived CDR1 and CDR2 are ENHRY and SYGVKD. V dropped 8 bases and J dropped 0 bases, with 11 bases sitting between them. The CDR3 covers 14 residues. The CDR3 bases are TGTGCCATCCTTGGGGGGAGCTCCTACAATGAGCAGTTCTTC. Translating gives CAILGGSSYNEQFF.

This clonotype was seen once. Being one base from a much bigger clone, this may be a read error. The V and J genes are TRBV20-1 and TRBJ2-5; 9 bases are a match to TRBD1. This CDR3 contains 16 residues. CDR1 is DFQATT and CDR2 is SNEGSKA in the germline V gene (reference sequence). The CDR3 DNA follows: TGCAGTGCTAGGGGCCGGGACAGGGTAATGCCAGAGGCCCAGTACTTC. It yields the protein CSARGRDRVMPEAQYF.

The sample holds many counts of this clonotype. This sequence joins TRBV28 and TRBJ1-2; 10 nucleotides line up with TRBD1. V trimming: 3 bases; J trimming: 3 bases; junction bases outside the gene matches: 4. The CDR3 is 15 amino acids. Germline CDR1 reads MDHEN; CDR2 reads SYDVKM. The CDR3 sequence is CASSLAGTGDYGYTF. Written as DNA, the CDR3 is TGTGCCAGCAGTTTGGCGGGGACAGGGGACTATGGCTACACCTTC.